This note documents a single T cell receptor beta chain sequence. The antigen remains unidentified. In the same sample, other DNA sequences code for this CDR3. The data stem from a study of beta chain features in type 1 diabetes. Each of the sorted populations had a purity greater than 95%. General study points: A moderate, significant TCRB CDR3 shortening appeared in type 1 diabetes across four CD4+ subsets. Researchers reported that naive, central memory and Treg TCRB repertoires appeared more similar in patients than in healthy donors. Cells carrying high TCR expression could end up over-represented when cDNA is sequenced.

Sequencing targeted expressed TCRB transcripts, as all isolated RNA had been reverse transcribed. TCRdb's copy holds only in-frame clones and misses some; the assay was immunoSEQ multiplex PCR. The table lists around 130,000 clones, roughly 15% of them singletons. This TCR derives from a man younger than 45 with type 1 diabetes. Specimen: central memory CD4+ T cells from blood.

This CDR3 reads CASSLGQGKGRSGYTF. CDR3 DNA sequence: TGTGCCAGCAGCCTCGGACAGGGGAAAGGGCGGAGTGGCTACACCTTC. The V call is TRBV27, the J call TRBJ1-2; TRBD1 matches 9 bases. Germline trimming cut 6 bases from V and 7 bases from J; bases unmatched to any gene: 15. Germline lookup yields CDR1 MNHEY and CDR2 SMNVEV (reference sequence). This CDR3 region has 16 residues.